The entry that follows covers one T cell receptor (beta chain) sequence. The sample comes from a study of shared T cell receptors in the human thymus. The table came from immunoSEQ multiplex PCR; TCRdb's copy has only in-frame clones and leaves some out. The table lists 600,000 to 900,000 clones, 70% to 90% of them singletons. This CDR3 region has 15 residues. Trimming shortened V by 1 base and J by 2 bases, and 11 bases separated the two germline ends. CDR1 is LNHDA, CDR2 SQIVND, per germline (reference sequence). These data were also reused for a study on human thymus T cells. That investigation notes: The study used thymus tissue resected during corrective heart surgery.

Sequencing was done on a sample of thymocytes. The chain carries TRBV19 and TRBJ1-2; D not resolved. This TCR was sampled from a girl less than two years old with a congenital heart defect. The chain's CDR3 is CASSIVVSGNYGYTF. The CDR3 DNA follows: TGTGCCAGTAGTATAGTGGTTTCGGGAAACTATGGCTACACCTTC.